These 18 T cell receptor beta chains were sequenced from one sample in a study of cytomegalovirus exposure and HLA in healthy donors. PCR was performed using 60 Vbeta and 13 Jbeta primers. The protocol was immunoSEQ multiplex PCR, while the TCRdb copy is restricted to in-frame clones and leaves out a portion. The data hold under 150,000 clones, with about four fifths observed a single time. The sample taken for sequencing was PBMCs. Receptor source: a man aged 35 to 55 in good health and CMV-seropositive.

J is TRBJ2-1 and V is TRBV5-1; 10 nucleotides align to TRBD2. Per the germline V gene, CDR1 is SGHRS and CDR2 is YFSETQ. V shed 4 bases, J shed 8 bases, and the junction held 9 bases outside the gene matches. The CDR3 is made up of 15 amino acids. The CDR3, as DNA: TGCGCCAGCAGCCCGGGACTAGCGTTTGGGGATGAGCAGTTCTTC. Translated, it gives CASSPGLAFGDEQFF.

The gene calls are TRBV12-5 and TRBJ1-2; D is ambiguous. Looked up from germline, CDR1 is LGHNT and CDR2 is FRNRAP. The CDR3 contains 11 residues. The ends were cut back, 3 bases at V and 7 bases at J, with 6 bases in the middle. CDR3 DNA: TGTGCTAGTGGTTTCGGGGTTGGCTACACCTTC. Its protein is CASGFGVGYTF.

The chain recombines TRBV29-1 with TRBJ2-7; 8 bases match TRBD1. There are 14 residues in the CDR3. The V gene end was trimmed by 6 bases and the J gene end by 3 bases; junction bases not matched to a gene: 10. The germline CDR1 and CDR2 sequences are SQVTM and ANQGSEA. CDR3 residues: CSVAGTGRNYEQYF. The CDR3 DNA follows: TGCAGCGTGGCGGGGACAGGACGCAACTACGAGCAGTACTTC.

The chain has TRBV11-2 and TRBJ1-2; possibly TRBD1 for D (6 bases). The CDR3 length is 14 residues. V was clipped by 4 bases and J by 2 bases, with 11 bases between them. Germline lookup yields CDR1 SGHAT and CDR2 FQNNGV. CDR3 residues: CASSYGRGNYGYTF. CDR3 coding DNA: TGTGCCAGCAGCTACGGTAGGGGGAACTATGGCTACACCTTC.

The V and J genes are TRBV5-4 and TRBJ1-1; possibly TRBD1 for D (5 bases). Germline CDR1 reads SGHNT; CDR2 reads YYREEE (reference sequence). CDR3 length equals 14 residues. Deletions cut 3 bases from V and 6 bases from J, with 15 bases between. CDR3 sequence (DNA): TGTGCCAGCAGCTCGGGCGCAGGGTCTGCTGAAGCTTTCTTT. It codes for CASSSGAGSAEAFF.

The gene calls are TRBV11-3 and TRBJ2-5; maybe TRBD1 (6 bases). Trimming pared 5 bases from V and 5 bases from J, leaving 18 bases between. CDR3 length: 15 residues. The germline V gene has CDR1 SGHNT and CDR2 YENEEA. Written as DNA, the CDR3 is TGTGCCAGCAGCCCCCCCGGCAGGGGCGAGGAGACCCAGTACTTC. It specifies CASSPPGRGEETQYF.

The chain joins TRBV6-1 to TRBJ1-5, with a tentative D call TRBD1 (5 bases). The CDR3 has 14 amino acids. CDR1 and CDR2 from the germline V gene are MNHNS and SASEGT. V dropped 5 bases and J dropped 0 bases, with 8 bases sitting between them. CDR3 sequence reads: CASSTQDSNQPQHF. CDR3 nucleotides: TGTGCCAGCAGTACACAGGATAGCAATCAGCCCCAGCATTTT.

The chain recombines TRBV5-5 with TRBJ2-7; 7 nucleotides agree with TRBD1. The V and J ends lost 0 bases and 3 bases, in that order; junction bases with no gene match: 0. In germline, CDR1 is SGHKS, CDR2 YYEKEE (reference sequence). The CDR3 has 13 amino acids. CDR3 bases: TGTGCCAGCAGCTTGGACAGGGGCTACGAGCAGTACTTC. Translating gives CASSLDRGYEQYF.

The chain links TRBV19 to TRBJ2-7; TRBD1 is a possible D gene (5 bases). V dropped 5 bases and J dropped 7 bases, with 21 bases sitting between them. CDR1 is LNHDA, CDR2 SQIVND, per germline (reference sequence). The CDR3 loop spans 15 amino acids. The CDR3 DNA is TGTGCCAGTAGTCCCCAGGGATTTTCCCTACGAGAGCAGTACTTC. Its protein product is CASSPQGFSLREQYF.

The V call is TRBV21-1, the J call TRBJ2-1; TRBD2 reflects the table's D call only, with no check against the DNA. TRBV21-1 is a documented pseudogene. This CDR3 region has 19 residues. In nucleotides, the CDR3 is TGTGCCAGCAGCAAAGGGGCTAGCGTGGCACCTCCTGCTTACAATGAGCAGTTCTTC. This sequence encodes CASSKGASVAPPAYNEQFF.

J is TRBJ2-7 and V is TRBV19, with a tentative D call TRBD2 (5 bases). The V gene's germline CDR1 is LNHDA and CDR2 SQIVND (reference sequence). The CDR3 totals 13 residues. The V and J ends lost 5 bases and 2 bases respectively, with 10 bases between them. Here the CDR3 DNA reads TGTGCCAGTAGTCTCGGACTGACCTACGAGCAGTACTTC. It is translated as CASSLGLTYEQYF.

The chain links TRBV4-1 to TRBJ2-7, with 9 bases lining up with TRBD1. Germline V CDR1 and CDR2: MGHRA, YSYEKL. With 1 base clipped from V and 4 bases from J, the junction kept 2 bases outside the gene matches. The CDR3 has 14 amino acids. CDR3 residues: CASSQGGTGYEQYF. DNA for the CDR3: TGCGCCAGCAGCCAAGGCGGGACAGGGTACGAGCAGTACTTC.

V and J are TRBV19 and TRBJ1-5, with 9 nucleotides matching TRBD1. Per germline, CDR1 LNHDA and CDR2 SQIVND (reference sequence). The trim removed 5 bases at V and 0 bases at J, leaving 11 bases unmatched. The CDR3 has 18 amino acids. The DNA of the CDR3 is TGTGCCAGTAGTCCCTCGGGACAGGGTCGATATAGCAATCAGCCCCAGCATTTT. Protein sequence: CASSPSGQGRYSNQPQHF.

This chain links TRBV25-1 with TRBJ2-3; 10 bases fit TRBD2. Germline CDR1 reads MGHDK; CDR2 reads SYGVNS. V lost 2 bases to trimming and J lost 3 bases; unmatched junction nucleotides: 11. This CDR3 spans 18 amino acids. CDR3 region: CASSEGGLAGAITDTQYF. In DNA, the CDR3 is TGTGCCAGCAGTGAAGGGGGCCTAGCGGGAGCCATTACAGATACGCAGTATTTT.

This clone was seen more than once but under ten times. DNA of the CDR3: TGTGCCACCAGCAGAGAACTAGCGGGGGGACTAGATACGCAGTATTTT. Its protein is CATSRELAGGLDTQYF. The chain is built from TRBV15 and TRBJ2-3, with 12 bases that match TRBD2. Germline CDR1 LNHNV, CDR2 YYDKDF (reference sequence). The junction had 3 bases not matched to a gene; V was cut back by 0 bases and J by 5 bases. The CDR3 has 16 amino acids.

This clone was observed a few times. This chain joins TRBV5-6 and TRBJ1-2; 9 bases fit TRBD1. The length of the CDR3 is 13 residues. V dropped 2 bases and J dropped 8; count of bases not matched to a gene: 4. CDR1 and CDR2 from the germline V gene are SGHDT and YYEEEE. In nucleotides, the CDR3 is TGTGCCAGCAGCTTTACAGGGGGCGCGGGCTACACCTTC. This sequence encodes CASSFTGGAGYTF. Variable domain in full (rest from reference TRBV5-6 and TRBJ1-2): DAGVTQSPTHLIKTRGQQVTLRCSPKSGHDTVSWYQQALGQGPQFIFQYYEEEERQRGNFPDRFSGHQFPNYSSELNVNALLLGDSALYLCASSFTGGAGYTFGSGTRLTVV.

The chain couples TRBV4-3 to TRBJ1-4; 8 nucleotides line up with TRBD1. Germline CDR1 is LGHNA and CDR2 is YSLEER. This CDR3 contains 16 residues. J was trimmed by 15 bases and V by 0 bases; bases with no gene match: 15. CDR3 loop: CASSQDRGQGAAVVFF. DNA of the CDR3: TGCGCCAGCAGCCAAGATCGAGGGCAGGGGGCCGCCGTCGTGTTTTTT.

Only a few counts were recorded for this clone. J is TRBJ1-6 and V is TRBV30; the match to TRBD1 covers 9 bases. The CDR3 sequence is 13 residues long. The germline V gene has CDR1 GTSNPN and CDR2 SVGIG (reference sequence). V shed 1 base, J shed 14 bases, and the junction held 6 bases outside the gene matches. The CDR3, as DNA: TGTGCCTGGAGTGGACAGGGGGGTGGAACCCTCCACTTT. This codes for CAWSGQGGGTLHF.